This is a list of T cell receptor beta chains from one sample in a study of blood T cell repertoires in COVID-19. The repertoire was sequenced with immunoSEQ multiplex PCR; TCRdb's copy has only in-frame clones and lacks some. This table has about 140,000 clones, about 87% appearing once. The sequencing input was peripheral blood. The receptors originated from a woman aged 50 to 60 with acute or convalescent COVID-19. Both conserved end residues are part of each CDR3. The D gene is left open where the match is weak. Clone size is stated in some rows and not others, as once, few, many or a class when expanded.

clone_size	v_call	d_call	j_call	cdr3_nt	cdr3_aa
-	TRBV29-1	TRBD1	TRBJ1-1	TGCAGCGTTGGACAGGGAGGAACTGAAGCTTTCTTT	CSVGQGGTEAFF
-	TRBV1	-	TRBJ2-4	TGCACCAGCAGCCAACGGACAGGGAGTGCCAAAAACATTCAGTACTTC	CTSSQRTGSAKNIQYF
-	TRBV3-1/TRBV3-2	-	TRBJ2-7	TGTGCCAGCAGCCATACTTCAGGGAACTACGAGCAGTACTTC	CASSHTSGNYEQYF
-	TRBV5-6	TRBD1	TRBJ1-1	TGTGCCAGCAGCTTGTCGCCAGGGGGCTTACGTACTGAAGCTTTCTTT	CASSLSPGGLRTEAFF
-	TRBV12-3/TRBV12-4	-	TRBJ1-5	TGTGCCAGCAGTTTAAGGGGTGGGGGGTCCCAGCATTTT	CASSLRGGGSQHF
-	TRBV12-5	-	TRBJ1-1	TGTGCTAGTGGTTTGGTAATATTCGGGGGGGCTGGCACTGAAGCTTTCTTT	CASGLVIFGGAGTEAFF
-	TRBV6-5	TRBD1	TRBJ1-5	TGTGCCAGCAGCGCTAGGACAGGGCGGCAGCCCCAGCATTTT	CASSARTGRQPQHF
-	TRBV27	TRBD1	TRBJ2-7	TGTGCCAGCAGTCTCACAGGGGGCGAGGCCTACTTC	CASSLTGGEAYF
-	TRBV2	-	TRBJ1-1	TGTGCCAGCAGTGAGAGGAGACTCCGGAACACTGAAGCTTTCTTT	CASSERRLRNTEAFF
-	TRBV28	TRBD2	TRBJ2-3	TGTGCCAGCATCCCGAGTCTAGCGGGGCGCACAGATACGCAGTATTTT	CASIPSLAGRTDTQYF
-	TRBV10-3	TRBD1	TRBJ1-6	TGTGCCATCAGTGACTCCGGGACAGGGTATAATTCACCCCTCCACTTT	CAISDSGTGYNSPLHF
once	TRBV11-3	TRBD2	TRBJ2-2	TGTGCCAGCAGCTTAGACCTAGCGGTGAACACCGGGGAGCTGTTTTTT	CASSLDLAVNTGELFF
-	TRBV28	TRBD1	TRBJ1-2	TGTGCCAGCAGACCTGGGACAGCACTAGGAGGCTATGGCTACACCTTC	CASRPGTALGGYGYTF
-	TRBV3-1/TRBV3-2	-	TRBJ1-2	TGTGCCAGCAGCTCGCCGTTGAGGCGTCTCGACTATGGCTACACCTTC	CASSSPLRRLDYGYTF
once	TRBV25-1	TRBD1	TRBJ1-2	TGTGCCAGCAGCTTCGGGACAGGGGGGGTTGTTATCGGCTACACCTTC	CASSFGTGGVVIGYTF
few	TRBV7-6	-	TRBJ2-5	TGTGCCAGCAGCCTCGCCGGAGAGACCCAGTACTTC	CASSLAGETQYF
-	TRBV9	-	TRBJ1-2	TGTGCCAGCAGCGCAGGGGTGCGGGGCTACACCTTC	CASSAGVRGYTF
-	TRBV10-1	TRBD1	TRBJ2-4	TGCGCCAGCAGCGACAGGGGACTCCCCCGGGGTACTAGCAAAAACATTCAGTACTTC	CASSDRGLPRGTSKNIQYF
once	TRBV10-3	-	TRBJ2-2	TGTGCCATCAATATACAGATGAACACCGGGGAGCTGTTTTTT	CAINIQMNTGELFF
-	TRBV6-5	-	TRBJ2-6	TGTGCCAGCAGTTACTCGAGGAGCTCTGGGGCCAACGTCCTGACTTTC	CASSYSRSSGANVLTF
-	TRBV18	-	TRBJ1-4	TGTGCCAGCTCATCGACAGATAATGAAAAACTGTTTTTT	CASSSTDNEKLFF
-	TRBV5-1	TRBD1	TRBJ2-3	TGCGCCAGCAGCTTCGAGGACAGGGGCACAGATACGCAGTATTTT	CASSFEDRGTDTQYF
-	TRBV18	TRBD2	TRBJ2-7	TGTGCCAGCTCACCACAGGCGGGGGGAAGCTCCTACGAGCAGTACTTC	CASSPQAGGSSYEQYF